This is a list of T cell receptor beta chains from one sample in a study of blood T cell repertoires in COVID-19. Here immunoSEQ multiplex PCR was the method, and the copy in TCRdb shows in-frame clones only, minus some. The data hold about 280,000 clones, with around 92% observed a single time. Sequencing was carried out using PBMCs or T cells enriched from blood (not recorded which). These receptors were collected from a woman aged 55-70 years who had recovered from COVID-19. CDR3s include the opening cysteine and the closing phenylalanine or tryptophan. The order of the fields is clone size, J gene, CDR3 length, D gene, V gene, CDR3 protein, CDR3 DNA. D genes are given only for firm matches. Part of the rows lack a size; the others show once, few, many or a class for expanded clones.

size: NA; J: TRBJ2-5; length: 15; D: TRBD2; V: TRBV19; CDR3: CASSQGTSGRRAQYF; DNA: TGTGCCAGTAGCCAAGGGACTAGCGGGAGAAGGGCCCAGTACTTC
size: NA; J: TRBJ1-2; length: 13; D: NA; V: TRBV18; CDR3: CASSPLDNYGYIF; DNA: TGTGCCAGCTCACCCTTGGATAACTATGGCTACATCTTC
size: NA; J: TRBJ2-1; length: 15; D: TRBD1; V: TRBV27; CDR3: CASSLDRGMYNEQFF; DNA: TGTGCCAGCAGTTTGGACAGGGGGATGTACAATGAGCAGTTCTTC
size: NA; J: TRBJ1-3; length: 13; D: TRBD1; V: TRBV5-1; CDR3: CASAGQGGNTIYF; DNA: TGCGCCAGCGCCGGACAGGGGGGAAACACCATATATTTT
size: few; J: TRBJ1-1; length: 14; D: NA; V: TRBV28; CDR3: CASSSGWVNTEAFF; DNA: TGTGCCAGCAGCTCAGGGTGGGTGAACACTGAAGCTTTCTTT
size: NA; J: TRBJ2-4; length: 15; D: TRBD1; V: TRBV29-1; CDR3: CSVEEGQLAKNIQYF; DNA: TGCAGCGTTGAAGAGGGACAGCTAGCCAAAAACATTCAGTACTTC
size: once; J: TRBJ2-3; length: 15; D: NA; V: TRBV5-1; CDR3: CASSPSRGFTDTQYF; DNA: TGCGCCAGCAGCCCATCTAGGGGGTTCACAGATACGCAGTATTTT
size: NA; J: TRBJ1-6; length: 16; D: NA; V: TRBV7-9; CDR3: CASSREGAGNNSPLHF; DNA: TGTGCCAGCAGCCGCGAAGGGGCTGGGAATAATTCACCCCTCCACTTT
size: NA; J: TRBJ2-3; length: 15; D: NA; V: TRBV2; CDR3: CASSEGAGGTDTQYF; DNA: TGTGCCAGCAGTGAAGGGGCCGGGGGCACAGATACGCAGTATTTT
size: NA; J: TRBJ2-5; length: 15; D: TRBD1; V: TRBV19; CDR3: CASSTLPGGQETQYF; DNA: TGTGCCAGTAGTACTCTCCCAGGGGGACAAGAGACCCAGTACTTC
size: NA; J: TRBJ2-7; length: 11; D: NA; V: TRBV6-9; CDR3: CASITGYEQYF; DNA: TGTGCCAGCATTACAGGGTACGAGCAGTACTTC
size: few; J: TRBJ2-4; length: 14; D: NA; V: TRBV18; CDR3: CASSPSDRKNIQYF; DNA: TGTGCCAGCTCACCTTCAGACAGAAAAAACATTCAGTACTTC
size: NA; J: TRBJ1-5; length: 17; D: TRBD1; V: TRBV18; CDR3: CASSRRPSQGSNQPQHF; DNA: TGTGCCAGCTCTCGCCGACCATCACAGGGGAGCAATCAGCCCCAGCATTTT
size: NA; J: TRBJ2-1; length: 17; D: TRBD2; V: TRBV9; CDR3: CASSVATRAGGPHEQFF; DNA: TGTGCCAGCAGCGTAGCTACTCGAGCGGGAGGGCCCCATGAGCAGTTCTTC
size: NA; J: TRBJ2-1; length: 15; D: TRBD2; V: TRBV7-9; CDR3: CAIPLVGLAEYEQFF; DNA: TGTGCCATCCCTTTGGTGGGACTAGCGGAGTATGAGCAGTTCTTC
size: NA; J: TRBJ2-2; length: 16; D: TRBD2; V: TRBV10-2; CDR3: CASSITASGSTGELFF; DNA: TGCGCCAGCAGTATTACAGCTAGCGGGAGCACCGGGGAGCTGTTTTTT
size: NA; J: TRBJ1-4; length: 13; D: NA; V: TRBV10-3; CDR3: CAISGLSGEKLFF; DNA: TGTGCCATCAGTGGTCTTTCCGGTGAAAAACTGTTTTTT
size: NA; J: TRBJ2-3; length: 15; D: NA; V: TRBV7-3; CDR3: CASSPPGSRADTQYF; DNA: TGTGCCAGCAGCCCCCCCGGGAGCCGTGCAGATACGCAGTATTTT
size: once; J: TRBJ2-5; length: 15; D: TRBD2; V: TRBV5-1; CDR3: CASSPTLAGVETQYF; DNA: TGCGCCAGCAGCCCGACACTAGCGGGGGTGGAGACCCAGTACTTC
size: NA; J: TRBJ2-3; length: 12; D: NA; V: TRBV6-5; CDR3: CASSLRGDTQYF; DNA: TGTGCCAGCAGCCTCCGAGGCGATACGCAGTATTTT
size: NA; J: TRBJ2-5; length: 17; D: TRBD2; V: TRBV15; CDR3: CATSRGEGSGFQETQYF; DNA: TGTGCCACCAGCAGAGGGGAGGGTTCGGGCTTCCAAGAGACCCAGTACTTC
size: NA; J: TRBJ2-2; length: 13; D: NA; V: TRBV7-6; CDR3: CASSLVEAGELFF; DNA: TGTGCCAGCAGCTTAGTGGAGGCCGGGGAGCTGTTTTTT
size: NA; J: TRBJ1-2; length: 16; D: TRBD1; V: TRBV7-8; CDR3: CASSLKPGGSNYGYTF; DNA: TGTGCCAGCAGCTTAAAACCAGGGGGTTCTAACTATGGCTACACCTTC
size: NA; J: TRBJ1-3; length: 15; D: NA; V: TRBV15; CDR3: CATSRALAAGNTIYF; DNA: TGTGCCACCAGCAGAGCGTTGGCAGCTGGAAACACCATATATTTT
size: NA; J: TRBJ2-1; length: 16; D: NA; V: TRBV19; CDR3: CASTTTMSSPYNEQFF; DNA: TGTGCCAGTACGACGACTATGTCTAGCCCGTACAATGAGCAGTTCTTC
size: NA; J: TRBJ1-3; length: 16; D: NA; V: TRBV13; CDR3: CASSTYREISGNTIYF; DNA: TGTGCCAGCAGCACATACAGGGAGATCTCTGGAAACACCATATATTTT
size: NA; J: TRBJ2-1; length: 16; D: TRBD1; V: TRBV24-1; CDR3: CATSDWTGGNYNEQFF; DNA: TGTGCCACCAGTGATTGGACAGGGGGGAACTACAATGAGCAGTTCTTC
size: few; J: TRBJ2-1; length: 15; D: TRBD1; V: TRBV2; CDR3: CASSVAGQGAWEQFF; DNA: TGTGCCAGCAGTGTCGCGGGACAGGGGGCTTGGGAGCAGTTCTTC
size: NA; J: TRBJ1-1; length: 14; D: TRBD1; V: TRBV5-1; CDR3: CASRDQGAYTEAFF; DNA: TGCGCCAGCAGAGATCAGGGGGCGTACACTGAAGCTTTCTTT
size: once; J: TRBJ2-1; length: 19; D: NA; V: TRBV10-2; CDR3: CASSDLNPEPGRIYNEQFF; DNA: TGCGCCAGCAGCGACTTGAACCCGGAGCCTGGTAGGATTTACAATGAGCAGTTCTTC
size: NA; J: TRBJ1-2; length: 17; D: NA; V: TRBV28; CDR3: CASSSGTLPGVNYGYTF; DNA: TGTGCCAGCAGTTCTGGTACGCTGCCAGGGGTTAACTATGGCTACACCTTC
size: NA; J: TRBJ2-3; length: 13; D: TRBD2; V: TRBV9; CDR3: CASSVGGTDTQYF; DNA: TGTGCCAGCAGCGTGGGGGGGACAGATACGCAGTATTTT
size: few; J: TRBJ2-5; length: 13; D: NA; V: TRBV18; CDR3: CASSPPGGETQYF; DNA: TGTGCCAGCTCACCTCCGGGTGGCGAGACCCAGTACTTC
size: NA; J: TRBJ2-2; length: 14; D: TRBD2; V: TRBV30; CDR3: CACTGLAGTGELFF; DNA: TGTGCCTGCACGGGACTAGCGGGAACCGGGGAGCTGTTTTTT
size: NA; J: TRBJ2-1; length: 15; D: TRBD2; V: TRBV5-1; CDR3: CASSSLISGGPEQFF; DNA: TGCGCCAGCAGCTCTCTAATTAGCGGGGGGCCTGAGCAGTTCTTC
size: NA; J: TRBJ1-2; length: 14; D: TRBD1; V: TRBV27; CDR3: CASSSGGYGYGYTF; DNA: TGTGCCAGCAGTTCAGGGGGCTATGGCTATGGCTACACCTTC
size: NA; J: TRBJ2-7; length: 14; D: NA; V: TRBV5-6; CDR3: CASSPWTGGDEQYF; DNA: TGTGCCAGCAGCCCATGGACTGGCGGGGACGAGCAGTACTTC
size: NA; J: TRBJ1-3; length: 14; D: NA; V: TRBV5-1; CDR3: CASRDITTGNTIYF; DNA: TGCGCCAGCCGCGACATAACGACTGGAAACACCATATATTTT
size: NA; J: TRBJ2-2; length: 14; D: NA; V: TRBV5-1; CDR3: CASSSRLDSGELFF; DNA: TGCGCCAGCAGCAGCCGACTAGACTCCGGGGAGCTGTTTTTT
size: NA; J: TRBJ1-2; length: 15; D: TRBD1; V: TRBV5-4; CDR3: CASSLGTGANYGYTF; DNA: TGTGCCAGCAGCTTGGGGACAGGAGCTAACTATGGCTACACCTTC
size: NA; J: TRBJ1-1; length: 14; D: NA; V: TRBV18; CDR3: CASSPIIEDTEAFF; DNA: TGTGCCAGCTCACCCATTATCGAGGACACTGAAGCTTTCTTT
size: NA; J: TRBJ2-1; length: 16; D: NA; V: TRBV19; CDR3: CASSIDRLVRYNEQFF; DNA: TGTGCCAGTAGTATAGATCGGCTAGTAAGGTACAATGAGCAGTTCTTC
size: NA; J: TRBJ2-3; length: 15; D: TRBD2; V: TRBV9; CDR3: CASSPSAGVLDTQYF; DNA: TGTGCCAGCAGCCCCTCTGCGGGAGTGTTAGATACGCAGTATTTT
size: NA; J: TRBJ2-5; length: 13; D: NA; V: TRBV28; CDR3: CASRSDRLKTQYF; DNA: TGTGCCAGCAGAAGCGACAGGCTGAAGACCCAGTACTTC
size: NA; J: TRBJ2-7; length: 12; D: TRBD1; V: TRBV29-1; CDR3: CSVVRTGVEQYF; DNA: TGCAGCGTTGTCCGGACAGGGGTTGAGCAGTACTTC